What follows are 24 T cell receptor beta chains derived from one specimen sequenced in a study of shared clonotypes between healthy human individuals. Sequencing was performed with immunoSEQ multiplex PCR; in TCRdb, only in-frame clones are kept and a portion is missing. The data contain hundreds of thousands of clones, around 95% of them singletons. Selected positively for CCR7 and CD45RO-negative, naive CD8 cells excluded terminally differentiated effector memory CD45RA+ cells. Sequencing was carried out using naive CD8+ T cells sorted from blood. These receptors were obtained from a woman aged 25 to 39 in good health.

This chain links TRBV27 with TRBJ2-7, with 11 bases lining up with TRBD1. J was trimmed by 7 bases and V by 2 bases; bases with no gene match: 7. The germline gives CDR1 MNHEY, CDR2 SMNVEV (reference sequence). The CDR3 contains 15 residues. For the CDR3, the DNA is TGTGCCAGCAGTTTAATGCCAGGACAGGGGGCAGAGCAGTACTTC. This translates into CASSLMPGQGAEQYF.

This clone appeared a single time. This chain joins TRBV5-5 and TRBJ2-3; 10 bases are a match to TRBD1. Germline loops: CDR1 SGHKS, CDR2 YYEKEE (reference sequence). The CDR3 consists of 16 residues. Trimming at V came to 4 bases and at J to 4 bases, leaving 9 bases not matched to a gene. The CDR3 bases are TGTGCCAGCAGCAACCGGGACAGGGGCCTCTCAGATACGCAGTATTTT. The encoded protein is CASSNRDRGLSDTQYF.

The chain employs TRBV28 and TRBJ1-4; D call uncertain. The CDR3 covers 13 residues. Trimming cost V 3 bases and J 4 bases, with 6 bases left between them. In germline, CDR1 is MDHEN, CDR2 SYDVKM. Here the CDR3 DNA reads TGTGCCAGCAGTTTTAGCTTTAATGAAAAACTGTTTTTT. This codes for CASSFSFNEKLFF.

This clone came up once. V gene TRBV27 combines with J gene TRBJ1-6; 7 nucleotides match TRBD1. Germline trimming cut 5 bases from V and 10 bases from J; bases unmatched to any gene: 8. The CDR3 has 14 amino acids. Germline V gene data show CDR1 as MNHEY and CDR2 as SMNVEV (reference sequence). CDR3 residues: CASSMYEGGSPLHF. The CDR3 nucleotides read TGTGCCAGCAGTATGTACGAAGGGGGCTCACCCCTCCACTTT.

The chain recombines TRBV27 with TRBJ1-5; no clear D. The germline V and J ends were trimmed by 4 bases and 7 bases, with 11 bases remaining between them. Germline CDR1 reads MNHEY; CDR2 reads SMNVEV (reference sequence). The CDR3 has 13 amino acids. CDR3 amino acids: CASSSRPVQPQHF. In DNA form, the CDR3 reads TGTGCCAGCAGTTCCAGACCGGTCCAGCCCCAGCATTTT.

The CDR3 nucleotides are TGTGCCAGCAGCTCCGAGGTGACGAGGGAGCAGTACTTC. Protein product: CASSSEVTREQYF. The V and J genes are TRBV7-9 and TRBJ2-7; D is uncertain. V was pared by 4 bases and J by 7 bases, with 14 bases between. CDR3 length: 13 amino acids. Germline V gene lookup returns CDR1 SEHNR and CDR2 FQNEAQ (reference sequence).

The CDR3 DNA follows: TGTGCCAGCAGTTTCGCGGGAGCTTCCTACAATGAGCAGTTCTTC. Protein product: CASSFAGASYNEQFF. The gene calls are TRBV27 and TRBJ2-1, with TRBD2 matching over 7 bases. Germline V gene lookup returns CDR1 MNHEY and CDR2 SMNVEV (reference sequence). The CDR3 totals 15 residues. Germline trimming cut 3 bases from V and 1 base from J; bases unmatched to any gene: 3.

This clone was counted once. V and J are TRBV5-6 and TRBJ2-7; 11 bases line up with TRBD2. The J segment lost 2 bases and the V segment lost 0 bases, leaving 1 base of the junction unmatched. Per germline, CDR1 SGHDT and CDR2 YYEEEE. This CDR3 spans 15 amino acids. CDR3: CASSLGLAGPYEQYF. As DNA, the CDR3 is TGTGCCAGCAGCTTGGGACTAGCGGGACCCTACGAGCAGTACTTC.

This clone has just one count. J is TRBJ1-6 and V is TRBV15, with D possibly TRBD1 on 5 matching bases. This CDR3 region has 17 residues. Trimming stripped 0 bases from V and 8 bases from J, with 17 bases between. Germline V gene sequence: CDR1 LNHNV, CDR2 YYDKDF (reference sequence). The CDR3, as DNA: TGTGCCACCAGCAGAGAGGGACTCCGGTTCTTAGATTCACCCCTCCACTTT. As protein: CATSREGLRFLDSPLHF.

This sequence joins TRBV4-1 and TRBJ2-2; perhaps TRBD1 as D (5 bases). V dropped 2 bases and J dropped 4 bases, with 8 bases sitting between them. There are 14 residues in the CDR3. In germline, CDR1 is MGHRA, CDR2 YSYEKL. CDR3 DNA sequence: TGCGCCAGCAGCCAAAAAAGGGGCACCGGGGAGCTGTTTTTT. Protein product: CASSQKRGTGELFF.

This chain's CDR3 is CASSADSYEQYF. DNA of the CDR3: TGTGCCAGCAGTGCCGACAGCTACGAGCAGTACTTC. This chain links TRBV28 with TRBJ2-7; the D gene is possibly TRBD1 (5 bases). V shed 5 bases and J shed 3 bases, with 8 bases lying between them. The germline V gene encodes CDR1 MDHEN and CDR2 SYDVKM. The CDR3 length is 12 residues.

Here the CDR3 DNA reads TGCGCCAGCAGCCAAGAAAGGGGGCAGAATGAGCAGTTCTTC. Encoded protein: CASSQERGQNEQFF. The chain joins TRBV4-1 to TRBJ2-1, with 7 bases aligning to TRBD1. In germline, CDR1 is MGHRA, CDR2 YSYEKL. V lost 0 bases to trimming and J lost 7 bases; unmatched junction nucleotides: 3. The CDR3 is 14 amino acids.

J is TRBJ2-1 and V is TRBV5-1; TRBD2 might be the D (6 bases). Germline values: CDR1 SGHRS, CDR2 YFSETQ. This CDR3 region has 14 residues. The V end lost 2 bases, the J end lost 4 bases, and 10 bases lay between the germline ends. This CDR3 reads CASSLTGAYNEQFF. The CDR3 nucleotides read TGCGCCAGCAGCTTAACGGGAGCGTACAATGAGCAGTTCTTC.

J is TRBJ2-1 and V is TRBV11-2; D might be TRBD2 (5 bases). CDR3 size: 17 residues. Germline V CDR1 and CDR2: SGHAT, FQNNGV. V was cut by 1 base and J by 0 bases, with 13 bases left in between. The CDR3 here is CASSLVWTLSSYNEQFF. CDR3 sequence (DNA): TGTGCCAGCAGCTTAGTATGGACTCTAAGCTCCTACAATGAGCAGTTCTTC. Drawing the rest from reference TRBV11-2 and TRBJ2-1, the complete variable domain is EAGVAQSPRYKIIEKRQSVAFWCNPISGHATLYWYQQILGQGPKLLIQFQNNGVVDDSQLPKDRFSAERLKGVDSTLKIQPAKLEDSAVYLCASSLVWTLSSYNEQFFGPGTRLTVL.

V gene TRBV6-5 combines with J gene TRBJ2-2; D remains ambiguous. Germline V CDR1 and CDR2: MNHEY, SVGAGI. Trimming cost V 2 bases and J 7 bases, with 5 bases left between them. The CDR3 length is 12 residues. The CDR3 nucleotides read TGTGCCAGCAGTTACAGGGTCGGGGAGCTGTTTTTT. Its translation: CASSYRVGELFF.

The chain links TRBV5-1 to TRBJ2-2, with TRBD2 matching 10 bases. The CDR3 has 19 residues. After removal of 7 bases from V and 2 bases from J, the junction contained 17 bases not matched to a gene. CDR1 and CDR2 from the germline V gene are SGHRS and YFSETQ. CDR3 bases: TGCGCCAGCCAGCGCGCCCCCACGGGACTAGCGAAAAACACCGGGGAGCTGTTTTTT. This sequence encodes CASQRAPTGLAKNTGELFF.

The J gene is TRBJ2-7, the V gene TRBV13; TRBD2 matches at 10 bases. V lost 1 base, J lost 6 bases, and 9 bases stayed unmatched. There are 16 residues in the CDR3. Germline CDR1 and CDR2: PRHDT and FYEKMQ (reference sequence). CDR3 bases: TGTGCCAGCAGCTTAGTTACTAGCGGGAAAGGGGGCGAGCAGTACTTC. Residues: CASSLVTSGKGGEQYF.

The rearrangement uses TRBV27 and TRBJ2-7; 8 bases align to TRBD1. The junction had 13 bases not matched to a gene; V was cut back by 6 bases and J by 0 bases. Per germline, CDR1 MNHEY and CDR2 SMNVEV (reference sequence). This CDR3 region has 17 residues. This CDR3 reads CASSPGQGPFFSYEQYF. CDR3 nucleotides: TGTGCCAGCAGCCCCGGACAGGGACCCTTTTTCTCCTACGAGCAGTACTTC.

With respect to this clone: The junction does not match germline at one end; this may be a read error. This chain links TRBV6-5 with TRBJ1-2; TRBD1 matches at 7 bases. The CDR3 is 10 residues long. CDR1 MNHEY and CDR2 SVGAGI come from the germline V gene. The CDR3 region is CASSGDRHYF. The DNA of the CDR3 is TGTGCCAGCAGTGGGGACAGACACTACTTC.

The V and J genes are TRBV27 and TRBJ1-4, with a possible D match to TRBD1 (6 bases). Germline assignment: CDR1 MNHEY and CDR2 SMNVEV (reference sequence). The CDR3 is 14 residues long. Between the trimmed V and J ends, which lost 6 bases and 8 bases, there was a span of 16 bases. CDR3 amino acids: CASSRAGEEEKLFF. CDR3 in DNA: TGTGCCAGCAGCCGGGCAGGGGAAGAGGAAAAACTGTTTTTT.

V and J are TRBV2 and TRBJ2-7; TRBD1 might be the D (5 bases). The V and J ends lost 2 bases and 6 bases respectively, with 20 bases between them. CDR1 is SNHLY, CDR2 FYNNEI, per germline. CDR3 length equals 16 residues. The CDR3 DNA is TGTGCCAGCAGTGAATCTAGAGGACACTGGGCCGTCGAGCAGTACTTC. It translates to CASSESRGHWAVEQYF.

The chain joins TRBV15 to TRBJ1-1; D gene ambiguous. Germline assignment: CDR1 LNHNV and CDR2 YYDKDF (reference sequence). The CDR3 has 14 amino acids. V dropped 1 base and J dropped 1 base, with 7 bases sitting between them. The chain's CDR3 is CATSRGKGNTEAFF. In nucleotides, the CDR3 is TGTGCCACCAGCAGAGGTAAAGGGAACACTGAAGCTTTCTTT.

V and J are TRBV5-1 and TRBJ2-7; TRBD2 matches at 9 bases. CDR3 length equals 17 residues. Losses at the gene ends were 4 bases for V and 0 bases for J; bases not matched to a gene: 11. The germline gives CDR1 SGHRS, CDR2 YFSETQ. The CDR3 here is CASSLTPGAGGSYEQYF. The CDR3 DNA follows: TGCGCCAGCAGCCTAACCCCGGGAGCGGGAGGCTCCTACGAGCAGTACTTC.

This clone occurred once. The rearrangement links TRBV6-6 to TRBJ2-1; either TRBD1 or TRBD2 may fit D (6 bases each). Trimming removed 6 bases at V and 1 base at J, with 10 bases between. Germline V gene data show CDR1 as MNHNY and CDR2 as SVGAGI (reference sequence). There are 14 residues in the CDR3. CDR3 nucleotide sequence: TGTGCCAGCAGCGGAGGGGGGTCCTACAATGAGCAGTTCTTC. Its protein is CASSGGGSYNEQFF.